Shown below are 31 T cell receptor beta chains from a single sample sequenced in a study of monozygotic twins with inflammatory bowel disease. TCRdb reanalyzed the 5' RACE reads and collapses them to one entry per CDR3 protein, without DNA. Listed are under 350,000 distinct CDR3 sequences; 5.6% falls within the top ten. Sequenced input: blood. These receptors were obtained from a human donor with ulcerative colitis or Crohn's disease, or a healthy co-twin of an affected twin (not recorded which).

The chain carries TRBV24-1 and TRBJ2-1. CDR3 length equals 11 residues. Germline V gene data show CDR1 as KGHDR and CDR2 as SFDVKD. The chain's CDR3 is CATRKFREQFF.

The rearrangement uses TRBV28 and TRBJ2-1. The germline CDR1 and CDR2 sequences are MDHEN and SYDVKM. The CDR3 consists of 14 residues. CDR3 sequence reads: CASSLEGYYNEQFF.

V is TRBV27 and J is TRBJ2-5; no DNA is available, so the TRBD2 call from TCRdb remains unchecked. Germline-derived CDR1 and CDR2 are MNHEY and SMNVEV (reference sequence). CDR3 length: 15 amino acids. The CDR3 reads CASSRNGPARETQYF.

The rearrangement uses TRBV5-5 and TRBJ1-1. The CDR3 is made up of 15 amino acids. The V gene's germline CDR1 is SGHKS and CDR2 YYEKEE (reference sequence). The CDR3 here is CASSLEVQMNTEAFF.

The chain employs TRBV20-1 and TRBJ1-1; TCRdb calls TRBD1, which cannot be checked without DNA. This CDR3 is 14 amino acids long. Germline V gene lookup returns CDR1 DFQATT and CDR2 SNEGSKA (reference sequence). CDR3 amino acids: CSATFPTGAVEAFF.

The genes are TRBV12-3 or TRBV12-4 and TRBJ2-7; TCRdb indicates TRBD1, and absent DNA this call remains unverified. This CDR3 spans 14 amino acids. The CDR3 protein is CASSWTGSAYEQYF.

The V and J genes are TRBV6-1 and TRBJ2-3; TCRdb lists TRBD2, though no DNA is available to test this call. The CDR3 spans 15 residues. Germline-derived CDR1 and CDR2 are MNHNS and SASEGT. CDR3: CASSRLAGLTDTQYF.

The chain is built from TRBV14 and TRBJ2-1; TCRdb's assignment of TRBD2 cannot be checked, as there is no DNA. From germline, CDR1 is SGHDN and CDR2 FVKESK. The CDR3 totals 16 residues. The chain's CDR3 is CASSQDRLAGAGEQFF. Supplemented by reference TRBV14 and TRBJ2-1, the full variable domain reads EAGVTQFPSHSVIEKGQTVTLRCDPISGHDNLYWYRRVMGKEIKFLLHFVKESKQDESGMPNNRFLAERTGGTYSTLKVQPAELEDSGVYFCASSQDRLAGAGEQFFGPGTRLTVL.

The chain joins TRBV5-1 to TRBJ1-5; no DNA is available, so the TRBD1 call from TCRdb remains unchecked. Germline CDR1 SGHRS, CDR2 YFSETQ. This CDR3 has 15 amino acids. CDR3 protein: CASSPRTGSNQPQHF.

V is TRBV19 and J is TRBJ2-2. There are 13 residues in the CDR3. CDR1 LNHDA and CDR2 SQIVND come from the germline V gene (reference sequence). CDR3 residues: CASRAANTGELFF.

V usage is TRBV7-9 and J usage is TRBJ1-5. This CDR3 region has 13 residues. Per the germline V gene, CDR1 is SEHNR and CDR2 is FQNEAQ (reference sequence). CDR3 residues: CASSLDANQPQHF.

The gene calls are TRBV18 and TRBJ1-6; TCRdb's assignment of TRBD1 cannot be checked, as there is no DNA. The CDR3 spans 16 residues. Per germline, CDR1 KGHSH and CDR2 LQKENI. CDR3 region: CASSPLPGQGDSPLHF.

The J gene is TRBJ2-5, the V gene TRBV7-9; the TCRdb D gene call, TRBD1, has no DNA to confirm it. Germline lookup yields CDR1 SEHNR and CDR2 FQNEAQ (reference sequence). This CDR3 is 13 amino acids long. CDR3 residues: CASRSTGDETQYF.

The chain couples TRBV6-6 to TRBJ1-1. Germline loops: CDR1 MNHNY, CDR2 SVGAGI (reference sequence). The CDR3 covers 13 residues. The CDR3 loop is CASSYSSSTEAFF.

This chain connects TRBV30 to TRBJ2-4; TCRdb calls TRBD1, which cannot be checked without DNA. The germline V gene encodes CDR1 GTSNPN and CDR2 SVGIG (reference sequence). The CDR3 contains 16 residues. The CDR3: CAWRMVGAIAKNIQYF.

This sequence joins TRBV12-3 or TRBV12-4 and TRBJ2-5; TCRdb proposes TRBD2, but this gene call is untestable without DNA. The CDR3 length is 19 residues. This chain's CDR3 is CASSSHGPTSLGLQETQYF.

The CDR3 loop is CASSLGGLAKNIQYF. The chain combines TRBV5-1 with TRBJ2-4. CDR1 and CDR2 from the germline V gene are SGHRS and YFSETQ. This CDR3 comprises 15 residues. Looking up the rest from reference TRBV5-1 and TRBJ2-4 gives the full variable domain: KAGVTQTPRYLIKTRGQQVTLSCSPISGHRSVSWYQQTPGQGLQFLFEYFSETQRNKGNFPGRFSGRQFSNSRSEMNVSTLELGDSALYLCASSLGGLAKNIQYFGAGTRLSVL.

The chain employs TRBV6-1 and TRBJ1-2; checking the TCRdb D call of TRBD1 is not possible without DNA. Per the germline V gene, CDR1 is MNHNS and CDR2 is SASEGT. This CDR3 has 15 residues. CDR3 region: CASSAPGQTWDGYTF.

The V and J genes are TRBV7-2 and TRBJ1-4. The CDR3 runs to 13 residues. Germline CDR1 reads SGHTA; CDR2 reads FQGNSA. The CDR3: CASSRFTNEKLFF. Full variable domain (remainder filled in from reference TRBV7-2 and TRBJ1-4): GAGVSQSPSNKVTEKGKDVELRCDPISGHTALYWYRQSLGQGLEFLIYFQGNSAPDKSGLPSDRFSAERTGGSVSTLTIQRTQQEDSAVYLCASSRFTNEKLFFGSGTQLSVL.

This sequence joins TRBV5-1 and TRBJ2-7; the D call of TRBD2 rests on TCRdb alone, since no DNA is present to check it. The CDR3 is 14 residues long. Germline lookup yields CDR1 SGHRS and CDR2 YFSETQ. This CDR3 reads CASSYRDSDYEQYF.

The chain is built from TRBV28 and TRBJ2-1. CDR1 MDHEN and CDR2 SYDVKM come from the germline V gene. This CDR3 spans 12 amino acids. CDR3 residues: CASSLSIYEQFF. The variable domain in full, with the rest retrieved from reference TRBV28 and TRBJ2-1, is DVKVTQSSRYLVKRTGEKVFLECVQDMDHENMFWYRQDPGLGLRLIYFSYDVKMKEKGDIPEGYSVSREKKERFSLILESASTNQTSMYLCASSLSIYEQFFGPGTRLTVL.

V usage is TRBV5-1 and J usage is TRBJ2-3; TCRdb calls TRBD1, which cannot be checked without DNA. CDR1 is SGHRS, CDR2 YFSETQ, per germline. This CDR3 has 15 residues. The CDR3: CASSLTGASTDTQYF.

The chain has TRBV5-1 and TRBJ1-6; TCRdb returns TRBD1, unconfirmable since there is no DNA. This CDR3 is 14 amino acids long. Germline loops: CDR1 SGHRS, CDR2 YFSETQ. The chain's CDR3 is CASTGTPGDSPLHF.

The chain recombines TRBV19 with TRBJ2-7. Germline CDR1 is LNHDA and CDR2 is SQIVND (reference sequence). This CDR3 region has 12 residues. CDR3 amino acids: CASSLIPGEQYF.

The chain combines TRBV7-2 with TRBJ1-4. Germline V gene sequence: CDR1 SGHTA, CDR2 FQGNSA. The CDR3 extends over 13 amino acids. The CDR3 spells CASSVFVNEKLFF.

CDR3: CSAGGGTGSRQETQYF. The chain combines TRBV20-1 with TRBJ2-5; without DNA, the TCRdb call of TRBD1 cannot be checked. Germline V gene data show CDR1 as DFQATT and CDR2 as SNEGSKA (reference sequence). The CDR3 covers 16 residues.

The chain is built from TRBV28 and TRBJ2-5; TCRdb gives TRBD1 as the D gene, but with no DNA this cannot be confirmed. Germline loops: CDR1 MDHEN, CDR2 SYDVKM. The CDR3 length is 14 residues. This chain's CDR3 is CASWPGGLGETQYF.

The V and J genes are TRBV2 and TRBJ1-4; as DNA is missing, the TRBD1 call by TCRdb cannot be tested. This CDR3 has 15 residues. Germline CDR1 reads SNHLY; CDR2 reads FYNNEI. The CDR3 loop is CASSVPRQGSEKLFF.

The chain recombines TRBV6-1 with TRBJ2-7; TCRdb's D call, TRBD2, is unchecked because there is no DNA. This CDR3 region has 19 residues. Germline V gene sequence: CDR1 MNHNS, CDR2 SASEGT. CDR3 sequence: CASSSTTGTSGSSLRGQYF.

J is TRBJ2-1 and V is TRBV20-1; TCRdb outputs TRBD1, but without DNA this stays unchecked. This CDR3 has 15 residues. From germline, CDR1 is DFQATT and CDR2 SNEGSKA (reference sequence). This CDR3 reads CSARLPSGGGNEQFF.

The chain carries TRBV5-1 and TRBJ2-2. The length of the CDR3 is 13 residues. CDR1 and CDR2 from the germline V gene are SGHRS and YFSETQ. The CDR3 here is CASSLGVGGELFF.